Listed below are T cell receptor beta chains from one sample, sequenced in a study of identical twins. TCRdb ran MiXCR on the 5' RACE reads and lists one entry per CDR3 protein. This repertoire shows about 570,000 distinct CDR3 sequences, 9.5% to 10% found once; its top ten account for under 3.5%. The data were also submitted as part of a second study, on yellow fever vaccine responses in identical twins.

The sequenced sample was PBMCs. These receptor sequences come from a woman aged 18-29 years in good health. CDR3s include the opening cysteine and the closing phenylalanine or tryptophan. D genes are given only for firm matches. Clone sizes are given selectively: once, few, many, or a class where the clone is expanded.

CDR3 protein	CDR3 DNA	J gene	V gene	D gene	clone size
CASSEPGGPTGELFF	TGTGCCAGCAGTGAACCCGGTGGTCCCACCGGGGAGCTGTTTTTT	TRBJ2-2	TRBV2	-	few
CASSEISWADTQYF	TGTGCCAGCAGTGAAATATCGTGGGCAGATACGCAGTATTTT	TRBJ2-3	TRBV2	-	few
CSARDFSNPTDTQYF	TGCAGTGCTAGAGATTTTTCCAACCCCACAGATACGCAGTATTTT	TRBJ2-3	TRBV20-1	-	-
CASTKRTGGGTEAFF	TGTGCCAGCACTAAAAGGACAGGGGGCGGAACTGAAGCTTTCTTT	TRBJ1-1	TRBV6-1	TRBD1	many
CASSQDSWRAALHF	TGTGCCAGCAGCCAAGATTCATGGCGCGCAGCCCTCCACTTT	TRBJ1-6	TRBV3-1	-	many
CASNEYNEQFF	TGCGCCAGCAATGAATACAATGAGCAGTTCTTC	TRBJ2-1	TRBV10-2	-	few
CASRADRHEQYF	TGTGCCAGCAGGGCGGACAGGCACGAGCAGTACTTC	TRBJ2-7	TRBV6-1	TRBD1	few
CASTKKGGDTGELFF	TGTGCCAGCACCAAAAAGGGGGGCGACACCGGGGAGCTGTTTTTT	TRBJ2-2	TRBV6-1	-	many
CASSLDRTGVGSPLHF	TGTGCCAGCAGCTTAGACCGGACAGGGGTAGGTTCACCCCTCCACTTT	TRBJ1-6	TRBV13	TRBD1	-
CASAGPHSGANVLTF	TGTGCCAGCGCGGGGCCGCACTCTGGGGCCAACGTCCTGACTTTC	TRBJ2-6	TRBV9	-	few